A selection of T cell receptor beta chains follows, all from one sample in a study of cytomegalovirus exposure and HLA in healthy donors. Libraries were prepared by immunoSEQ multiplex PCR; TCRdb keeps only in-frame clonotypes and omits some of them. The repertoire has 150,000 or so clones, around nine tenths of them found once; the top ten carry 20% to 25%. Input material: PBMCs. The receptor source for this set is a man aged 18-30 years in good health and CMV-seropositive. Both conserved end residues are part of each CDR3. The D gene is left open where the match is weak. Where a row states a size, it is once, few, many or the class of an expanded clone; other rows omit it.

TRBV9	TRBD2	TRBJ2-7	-	CASSVGGGTYEQYF	TGTGCCAGCAGCGTAGGCGGGGGGACCTACGAGCAGTACTTC
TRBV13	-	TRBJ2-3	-	CASSPTEGGRLTDTQYF	TGTGCCAGCAGCCCGACGGAAGGGGGTCGGCTCACAGATACGCAGTATTTT
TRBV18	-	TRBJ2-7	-	CASSPRDKNYEQYF	TGTGCCAGCTCACCACGGGACAAAAACTACGAGCAGTACTTC
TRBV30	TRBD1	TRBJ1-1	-	CAWRLGGARTEAFF	TGTGCCTGGAGGCTAGGGGGCGCGAGGACTGAAGCTTTCTTT
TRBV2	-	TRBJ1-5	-	CASSLDRPQPQHF	TGTGCCAGCAGCCTCGACAGGCCGCAGCCCCAGCATTTT
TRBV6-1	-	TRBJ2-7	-	CASTSGTPYEQYF	TGTGCCAGCACATCCGGGACTCCCTACGAGCAGTACTTC
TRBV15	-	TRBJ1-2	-	CATSASGTLNYGYTF	TGTGCCACCAGCGCATCCGGGACACTTAACTATGGCTACACCTTC
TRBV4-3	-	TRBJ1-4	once	CASSQDKAGLEKLFF	TGCGCCAGCAGCCAAGATAAGGCAGGTTTAGAAAAACTGTTTTTT
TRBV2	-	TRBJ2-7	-	CASSERGSGSYEQYF	TGTGCCAGCAGTGAAAGGGGGTCGGGGTCCTACGAGCAGTACTTC
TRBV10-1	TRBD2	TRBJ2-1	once	CASRGEVAGSSNEQFF	TGCGCCAGCAGGGGGGAGGTAGCGGGGTCGAGCAATGAGCAGTTCTTC
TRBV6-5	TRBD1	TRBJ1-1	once	CASSPQGDTEAFF	TGTGCCAGCAGTCCACAGGGGGACACTGAAGCTTTCTTT
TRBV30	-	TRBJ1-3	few	CAWMGLFSGNTIYF	TGTGCCTGGATGGGACTCTTCTCTGGAAACACCATATATTTT
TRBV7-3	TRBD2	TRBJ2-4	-	CASSLGTSGRDIQYF	TGTGCCAGCAGCTTAGGGACTAGCGGGAGGGACATTCAGTACTTC
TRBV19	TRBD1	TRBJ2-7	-	CASSMWGQGNNEQYF	TGTGCCAGTAGTATGTGGGGACAGGGTAACAACGAGCAGTACTTC
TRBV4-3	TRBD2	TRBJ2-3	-	CASSQDGLAGRTDTQYF	TGCGCCAGCAGCCAAGATGGGCTAGCGGGGCGCACAGATACGCAGTATTTT
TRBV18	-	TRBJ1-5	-	CASSPDGEIYSNQPQHF	TGTGCCAGCTCACCGGACGGGGAAATTTATAGCAATCAGCCCCAGCATTTT
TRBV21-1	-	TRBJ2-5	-	CASSRTGVGETQYF	TGTGCCAGCAGCCGGACAGGGGTGGGCGAGACCCAGTACTTC
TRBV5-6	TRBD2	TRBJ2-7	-	CASSRLAHYEQYF	TGCGCCAGCAGCCGACTAGCCCACTACGAGCAGTACTTC